One sample yielded the 23 T cell receptor beta chains listed below, sequenced in a study of PD-1 blockade in classical Hodgkin lymphoma. Method: immunoSEQ multiplex PCR; TCRdb's copy keeps in-frame clones and lacks some. The data hold about 66,000 clones, with 71% observed a single time. Brentuximab vedotin exposure varied, and every patient relapsed after autologous stem cell transplantation. Material: peripheral blood mononuclear cells (PBMCs), obtained before the second cycle of nivolumab. Receptor source: a human donor with classical Hodgkin lymphoma.

J is TRBJ2-5 and V is TRBV6-6, with D maybe TRBD2 (5 bases). This CDR3 has 14 amino acids. In germline, CDR1 is MNHNY, CDR2 SVGAGI (reference sequence). V shed 1 base and J shed 4 bases, with 10 bases lying between them. CDR3: CASSYYLRAETQYF. The DNA for the CDR3 is TGTGCCAGCAGTTACTATTTGAGGGCAGAGACCCAGTACTTC.

This chain joins TRBV9 and TRBJ1-2; 10 bases are a match to TRBD1. J gave up 8 bases and V 4 bases, and 11 bases lay outside the gene matches. CDR1 and CDR2 (germline): SGDLS, YYNGEE. The CDR3 covers 15 residues. CDR3 DNA sequence: TGTGCCAGCAGCTCCCACCCCGGGACAGGGGTAGGCTACACCTTC. This sequence encodes CASSSHPGTGVGYTF.

The V gene is TRBV5-1, the J gene TRBJ2-1, with 9 bases identical to TRBD2. The ends lost 4 bases at V and 4 bases at J; junction bases unmatched: 6. This CDR3 has 15 amino acids. In germline, CDR1 is SGHRS, CDR2 YFSETQ. This CDR3 is CASSDGGREYNEQFF. CDR3 nucleotide sequence: TGCGCCAGCAGCGACGGCGGGAGGGAATACAATGAGCAGTTCTTC.

This chain joins TRBV5-1 and TRBJ1-1; 10 bases fit TRBD1. V shed 4 bases and J 1 base; nucleotides not matched to a gene: 10. The length of the CDR3 is 17 residues. Germline lookup yields CDR1 SGHRS and CDR2 YFSETQ. The CDR3 here is CASSQKRTGGTNTEAFF. CDR3 nucleotides: TGCGCCAGCAGCCAGAAAAGGACAGGGGGGACGAACACTGAAGCTTTCTTT.

This chain links TRBV9 with TRBJ2-5, with TRBD2 matching over 7 bases. Germline CDR1 and CDR2: SGDLS and YYNGEE. V lost 4 bases, J lost 5 bases, and 8 bases stayed unmatched. The CDR3 spans 14 residues. The CDR3 reads CASSTSGGLETQYF. As DNA, the CDR3 is TGTGCCAGCAGCACCTCGGGGGGTCTGGAGACCCAGTACTTC.

The chain recombines TRBV5-1 with TRBJ2-7, with TRBD1 identical over 9 bases. Germline values: CDR1 SGHRS, CDR2 YFSETQ. The V gene end was trimmed by 4 bases and the J gene end by 7 bases; junction bases not matched to a gene: 9. There are 14 residues in the CDR3. The CDR3: CASSLLGTGREQYF. In nucleotides, the CDR3 is TGCGCCAGCAGCCTACTGGGGACAGGGAGGGAGCAGTACTTC.

The V gene is TRBV7-6, the J gene TRBJ1-1; D perhaps matches TRBD1 (6 bases). Germline V CDR1 and CDR2: SGHVS, FNYEAQ. Trimming removed 1 base from V and 8 bases from J, with 14 bases in between. The CDR3 covers 14 residues. CDR3 amino acids: CASSLVTGHSEAFF. As DNA, the CDR3 is TGTGCCAGCAGCTTAGTGACAGGACATTCCGAAGCTTTCTTT.

This clone was observed once. The gene calls are TRBV19 and TRBJ2-7; 9 bases are shared with TRBD2. From germline, CDR1 is LNHDA and CDR2 SQIVND (reference sequence). This CDR3 has 17 amino acids. V lost 4 bases and J lost 0; bases outside the gene matches: 10. CDR3 nucleotides: TGTGCCAGTAGTACTCGGAATAGCGGGAGAGGCTCCTACGAGCAGTACTTC. As protein: CASSTRNSGRGSYEQYF.

The V and J genes are TRBV6-1 and TRBJ2-1; a possible D gene is TRBD2 (6 bases). Germline V gives CDR1 MNHNS, CDR2 SASEGT. The V end was cut by 1 base, the J end by 3 bases, with 13 bases between. There are 16 residues in the CDR3. As DNA, the CDR3 is TGTGCCAGCAGTGAAGATACTAGCTCATACTACAATGAGCAGTTCTTC. It yields the protein CASSEDTSSYYNEQFF.

This chain connects TRBV27 to TRBJ2-6; 11 nucleotides line up with TRBD2. This CDR3 is 17 amino acids long. The germline V gene encodes CDR1 MNHEY and CDR2 SMNVEV (reference sequence). The ends lost 5 bases at V and 1 base at J; junction bases unmatched: 4. CDR3 nucleotides: TGTGCCAGCAGTCGACTAGCGGGAACGTCTGGGGCCAACGTCCTGACTTTC. Its protein is CASSRLAGTSGANVLTF.

The rearrangement links TRBV27 to TRBJ1-2; unclear D gene. The CDR3 is 16 amino acids. The germline gives CDR1 MNHEY, CDR2 SMNVEV (reference sequence). Trimming pared 4 bases from V and 4 bases from J, leaving 19 bases between. This chain's CDR3 is CASSSRISGPAYGYTF. CDR3 nucleotide sequence: TGTGCCAGCAGTTCCCGGATCTCCGGACCGGCCTATGGCTACACCTTC.

The chain has TRBV11-3 and TRBJ2-2; perhaps TRBD1 as D (6 bases). The V gene lost 4 bases and the J gene lost 3 bases, with 21 bases spanning the gap. This CDR3 comprises 18 residues. Looked up from germline, CDR1 is SGHNT and CDR2 is YENEEA. Here the CDR3 reads CASSSPGHNAYDTGELFF. The CDR3 bases are TGTGCCAGCAGCTCTCCGGGACATAACGCGTACGACACCGGGGAGCTGTTTTTT.

V usage is TRBV6-4 and J usage is TRBJ1-2; D ambiguous. Between the trimmed V and J ends, which lost 4 bases and 0 bases, there was a span of 12 bases. Per germline, CDR1 MRHNA and CDR2 SNTAGT. This CDR3 comprises 15 residues. CDR3 region: CASSVQKTSNYGYTF. CDR3 nucleotide sequence: TGTGCCAGCAGTGTCCAGAAGACCTCTAACTATGGCTACACCTTC.

The chain combines TRBV7-9 with TRBJ1-2; 7 nucleotides match TRBD1. The trim removed 4 bases at V and 8 bases at J, leaving 10 bases unmatched. CDR1 and CDR2 (germline): SEHNR, FQNEAQ (reference sequence). The CDR3 is 14 residues long. In DNA form, the CDR3 reads TGTGCCAGCAGCTCCGACACAGGGGAGGGGGGCTACACCTTC. Its protein is CASSSDTGEGGYTF.

This clone was observed a handful of times. The rearrangement uses TRBV27 and TRBJ2-5; either TRBD1 or TRBD2 may supply D (7 bases each). V was pared by 8 bases and J by 3 bases, with 16 bases between. The CDR3 is 14 residues long. CDR1 and CDR2 from the germline V gene are MNHEY and SMNVEV (reference sequence). This CDR3 is CASGGRGGEETQYF. The CDR3 nucleotides read TGTGCCAGCGGAGGCAGGGGGGGAGAAGAGACCCAGTACTTC.

The chain is built from TRBV25-1 and TRBJ1-4, with D perhaps TRBD1 (5 bases). The CDR3 sequence is 18 residues long. Looked up from germline, CDR1 is MGHDK and CDR2 is SYGVNS. V lost 3 bases and J lost 3, with 20 bases in between. CDR3 sequence (DNA): TGTGCCAGCAGTGACCTAAACCCCGCAGGGTATCCTAATGAAAAACTGTTTTTT. Encoded protein: CASSDLNPAGYPNEKLFF.

This chain joins TRBV5-1 and TRBJ2-6; D call uncertain. CDR1 and CDR2 (germline): SGHRS, YFSETQ. V lost 1 base to trimming and J lost 2 bases, with 7 bases between them. The CDR3 is made up of 15 amino acids. The CDR3 protein is CASSLQRPGANVLTF. CDR3 sequence (DNA): TGCGCCAGCAGCTTGCAAAGGCCTGGGGCCAACGTCCTGACTTTC.

The genes are TRBV15 and TRBJ2-3; D possibly uses TRBD1 or TRBD2 (5 bases each). V lost 1 base, J lost 0 bases, and 11 bases lay in between. The CDR3 contains 16 residues. Germline V gives CDR1 LNHNV, CDR2 YYDKDF (reference sequence). The CDR3 nucleotides read TGTGCCACCAGCAGAGCGAGGGGCCCCAGCACAGATACGCAGTATTTT. Translating gives CATSRARGPSTDTQYF.

The genes are TRBV19 and TRBJ2-7; D might be TRBD1 (6 bases). The CDR3 contains 14 residues. Per the germline V gene, CDR1 is LNHDA and CDR2 is SQIVND (reference sequence). V was pared by 6 bases and J by 1 base, with 13 bases between. The CDR3 sequence: CASSGQFVSYEQYF. In DNA, the CDR3 is TGTGCCAGTAGCGGACAGTTTGTATCCTACGAGCAGTACTTC.

This clone is medium-sized by share. The chain couples TRBV11-2 to TRBJ2-7, with 9 bases identical to TRBD1. Germline V CDR1 and CDR2: SGHAT, FQNNGV. V lost 3 bases, J lost 3 bases, and 3 bases stayed unmatched. The CDR3 is made up of 14 amino acids. CDR3 residues: CASSFGTGNYEQYF. CDR3 coding DNA: TGTGCCAGCAGCTTCGGGACAGGGAACTACGAGCAGTACTTC.

The chain recombines TRBV28 with TRBJ2-1; 8 bases fit TRBD1. The junction had 9 bases not matched to a gene; V was cut back by 6 bases and J by 2 bases. This CDR3 contains 16 residues. Germline assignment: CDR1 MDHEN and CDR2 SYDVKM. CDR3 protein: CASRASPGGPYNEQFF. CDR3 nucleotides: TGTGCCAGCAGGGCCTCCCCAGGGGGCCCCTACAATGAGCAGTTCTTC.

This rearrangement joins TRBV19 to TRBJ2-5; no definite D call. Germline V gene data show CDR1 as LNHDA and CDR2 as SQIVND (reference sequence). CDR3 length: 13 residues. The V and J ends lost 3 bases and 3 bases respectively, with 8 bases between them. The CDR3 sequence is CASSIQVEETQYF. DNA for the CDR3: TGTGCCAGTAGTATCCAGGTAGAAGAGACCCAGTACTTC.

This chain connects TRBV6-5 to TRBJ2-7, with 10 bases lining up with TRBD1. The junction had 3 bases not matched to a gene; V was cut back by 5 bases and J by 2 bases. This CDR3 has 14 residues. Germline V gene sequence: CDR1 MNHEY, CDR2 SVGAGI. The CDR3 protein is CASSLGQGTYEQYF. Written as DNA, the CDR3 is TGTGCCAGCAGTCTGGGACAGGGGACCTACGAGCAGTACTTC.